One and the same sample provided the 25 T cell receptor beta chains below, sequenced in a study of control samples from healthy donors and cancer patients. The data were produced by immunoSEQ multiplex PCR, yet TCRdb's version contains in-frame clones alone and is incomplete. The table lists 70,000 to 100,000 clones, 80% to 90% of them singletons, with 1.5% to 2% in the top ten. Sequencing was done on a sample of PBMCs. These receptors all stem from a woman aged 55-69 years with head and neck cancer.

The chain couples TRBV7-2 to TRBJ2-1; possible D gene TRBD2, 6 bases. The CDR3 covers 16 residues. Trimming took 5 bases from V and 6 from J, leaving 20 bases between them. The germline CDR1 and CDR2 sequences are SGHTA and FQGNSA. CDR3 nucleotide sequence: TGTGCCAGCAGCCCCCAGGGAGGTTACGGTTTCAATGAGCAGTTCTTC. Translated: CASSPQGGYGFNEQFF.

The chain has TRBV30 and TRBJ1-1, with D perhaps TRBD1 (6 bases). Germline V CDR1 and CDR2: GTSNPN, SVGIG (reference sequence). Trimming took 3 bases from V and 4 from J, leaving 6 bases between them. The CDR3 consists of 11 residues. Written as DNA, the CDR3 is TGTGCCTGGAGGGGGGCCACTGAAGCTTTCTTT. This codes for CAWRGATEAFF. The whole variable domain, filled in from reference TRBV30 and TRBJ1-1, reads SQTIHQWPATLVQPVGSPLSLECTVEGTSNPNLYWYRQAAGRGLQLLFYSVGIGQISSEVPQNLSASRPQDRQFILSSKKLLLSDSGFYLCAWRGATEAFFGQGTRLTVV.

The chain combines TRBV6-5 with TRBJ2-1, with unresolved D. With 6 bases removed from V and 0 bases from J, the gap between germline ends came to 12 bases. The CDR3 is 15 amino acids. Germline assignment: CDR1 MNHEY and CDR2 SVGAGI. CDR3 loop: CASSRNLRSYNEQFF. The CDR3, as DNA: TGTGCCAGCAGCCGAAACCTTCGCTCCTACAATGAGCAGTTCTTC.

The chain combines TRBV6-5 with TRBJ1-2, with D tentatively TRBD1 (6 bases). Trimming removed 8 bases from V and 10 bases from J, with 20 bases in between. In germline, CDR1 is MNHEY, CDR2 SVGAGI. The CDR3 covers 13 residues. The CDR3 protein is CASHRLGTLYYTF. As DNA, the CDR3 is TGTGCCAGCCACCGGCTAGGGACACTTTACTACACCTTC.

This rearrangement joins TRBV7-6 to TRBJ2-7; tentative D call: TRBD2 (6 bases). Germline assignment: CDR1 SGHVS and CDR2 FNYEAQ. V lost 1 base and J lost 3, with 16 bases in between. The CDR3 loop spans 16 amino acids. The CDR3 sequence is CASSLGGSLAIYEQYF. CDR3 bases: TGTGCCAGCAGCTTAGGTGGTAGTCTAGCGATCTACGAGCAGTACTTC.

The count of this clone is one. This rearrangement joins TRBV28 to TRBJ2-3, with D unresolved. This CDR3 spans 12 amino acids. V lost 6 bases to trimming and J lost 6 bases, with 10 bases between them. Germline V gene sequence: CDR1 MDHEN, CDR2 SYDVKM. Written as DNA, the CDR3 is TGTGCCAGCAGATCCCCTGGTGATACGCAGTATTTT. Protein sequence: CASRSPGDTQYF.

V gene TRBV19 combines with J gene TRBJ2-2; 9 nucleotides line up with TRBD2. Per germline, CDR1 LNHDA and CDR2 SQIVND (reference sequence). The CDR3 is 15 residues long. V gave up 5 bases and J gave up 1 base; unmatched junction bases: 2. The CDR3 coding sequence is TGTGCCAGTAGTTTAGCGGGAGTGAACACCGGGGAGCTGTTTTTT. It yields the protein CASSLAGVNTGELFF. Complete variable domain (other parts from reference TRBV19 and TRBJ2-2): DGGITQSPKYLFRKEGQNVTLSCEQNLNHDAMYWYRQDPGQGLRLIYYSQIVNDFQKGDIAEGYSVSREKKESFPLTVTSAQKNPTAFYLCASSLAGVNTGELFFGEGSRLTVL.

A remark on this clone: The junction differs from germline at one of its ends, possibly a read error. The chain is built from TRBV6-6 and TRBJ2-3; D may correspond to TRBD1 or TRBD2 (7 bases each). Germline assignment: CDR1 MNHNY and CDR2 SVGAGI (reference sequence). There are 19 residues in the CDR3. CDR3 nucleotide sequence: TGCGCCCGCAGTCCGGGGGGCGGGAGAGGGGGCCCTAGCACAGATACGCAGTATTTT. Translated: CARSPGGGRGGPSTDTQYF.

The chain uses TRBV6-6 and TRBJ2-2; D is unresolved. This CDR3 comprises 14 residues. Looked up from germline, CDR1 is MNHNY and CDR2 is SVGAGI (reference sequence). Trimming took 7 bases from V and 0 from J, leaving 9 bases between them. The CDR3 nucleotides are TGTGCCAGCATGAGAGACGCGAACACCGGGGAGCTGTTTTTT. It translates to CASMRDANTGELFF.

The J gene is TRBJ2-5, the V gene TRBV19; D is ambiguous. Per the germline V gene, CDR1 is LNHDA and CDR2 is SQIVND (reference sequence). The CDR3 is 13 amino acids. V dropped 3 bases and J dropped 2 bases, with 7 bases sitting between them. The CDR3 is CASSIRHQETQYF. CDR3 coding DNA: TGTGCCAGTAGTATTCGGCATCAAGAGACCCAGTACTTC.

There are a few counts of this clone. The chain is built from TRBV5-6 and TRBJ1-3, with TRBD1 identical over 7 bases. The CDR3 loop spans 18 amino acids. The germline V gene encodes CDR1 SGHDT and CDR2 YYEEEE. With V trimmed by 4 bases and J by 5 bases, 18 bases remained unmatched. CDR3 region: CASSKTGTESNVRNTIYF. The CDR3 DNA follows: TGTGCCAGCAGCAAAACCGGGACAGAAAGTAACGTCAGAAACACCATATATTTT.

The V and J genes are TRBV5-1 and TRBJ2-1, with TRBD2 matching over 11 bases. This CDR3 spans 15 amino acids. J was trimmed by 9 bases and V by 2 bases; bases with no gene match: 7. Germline values: CDR1 SGHRS, CDR2 YFSETQ. The CDR3 is CASSLATSGIGEQFF. The CDR3 nucleotides are TGCGCCAGCAGCTTAGCGACTAGCGGGATAGGTGAGCAGTTCTTC.

V usage is TRBV18 and J usage is TRBJ2-5; tentative D call: TRBD2 (5 bases). The CDR3 sequence is 14 residues long. Germline V gene data show CDR1 as KGHSH and CDR2 as LQKENI. Trimming removed 3 bases at V and 5 bases at J, with 13 bases between. CDR3 sequence reads: CASSPSGGLETQYF. CDR3 in DNA: TGTGCCAGCTCACCTTCGGGTGGACTTGAGACCCAGTACTTC.

The chain combines TRBV25-1 with TRBJ2-3, with a tentative D call TRBD1 (6 bases). V lost 3 bases to trimming and J lost 5 bases, with 18 bases between them. Germline V gives CDR1 MGHDK, CDR2 SYGVNS. The CDR3 extends over 16 amino acids. CDR3 coding DNA: TGTGCCAGCAGTGACCCCCAGGGGAGTTCTAAAGATACGCAGTATTTT. Its protein is CASSDPQGSSKDTQYF. The entire variable domain, with the rest obtained from reference TRBV25-1 and TRBJ2-3, is as follows: EADIYQTPRYLVIGTGKKITLECSQTMGHDKMYWYQQDPGMELHLIHYSYGVNSTEKGDLSSESTVSRIRTEHFPLTLESARPSHTSQYLCASSDPQGSSKDTQYFGPGTRLTVL.

This chain links TRBV7-9 with TRBJ2-7; 10 nucleotides line up with TRBD1. J lost 5 bases, V lost 1 base, and 5 bases had no gene match. Germline V CDR1 and CDR2: SEHNR, FQNEAQ (reference sequence). This CDR3 is built from 15 residues. The CDR3 here is CASSLGQGANDEQYF. CDR3 DNA: TGTGCCAGCAGCTTAGGACAGGGGGCTAACGACGAGCAGTACTTC. The variable domain in full, completed from reference TRBV7-9 and TRBJ2-7, reads DTGVSQNPRHKITKRGQNVTFRCDPISEHNRLYWYRQTLGQGPEFLTYFQNEAQLEKSRLLSDRFSAERPKGSFSTLEIQRTEQGDSAMYLCASSLGQGANDEQYFGPGTRLTVT.

The CDR3 spells CASSSQGGEQYF. The CDR3 bases are TGTGCCAGCAGCTCCCAGGGGGGCGAGCAGTACTTC. The gene calls are TRBV7-9 and TRBJ2-7, with TRBD1 as a possible D gene (7 bases). The length of the CDR3 is 12 residues. V was pared by 4 bases and J by 6 bases, with 10 bases between. Germline assignment: CDR1 SEHNR and CDR2 FQNEAQ (reference sequence).

The chain couples TRBV9 to TRBJ2-1, with TRBD2 as a possible D gene (5 bases). The CDR3 sequence is 14 residues long. Germline CDR1 and CDR2: SGDLS and YYNGEE. V was cut by 9 bases and J by 8 bases, with 21 bases left in between. CDR3 region: CATSWAEGGHEQFF. In DNA form, the CDR3 reads TGTGCCACCTCGTGGGCCGAAGGAGGCCATGAGCAGTTCTTC.

The J gene is TRBJ2-2, the V gene TRBV12-5; D gene ambiguous. Germline CDR1 and CDR2: LGHNT and FRNRAP. The CDR3 consists of 13 residues. The V and J ends lost 2 bases and 5 bases respectively, with 6 bases between them. CDR3 bases: TGTGCTAGTGGTTTGACCGGGACCGGGGAGCTGTTTTTT. Protein product: CASGLTGTGELFF.

The chain carries TRBV4-1 and TRBJ2-7; 8 bases fit TRBD1. Germline CDR1 is MGHRA and CDR2 is YSYEKL. This CDR3 contains 16 residues. J gave up 0 bases and V 3 bases, and 7 bases lay outside the gene matches. As DNA, the CDR3 is TGCGCCAGCAGCCAGACGGACAGGGCGAACTCCTACGAGCAGTACTTC. This sequence encodes CASSQTDRANSYEQYF.

The chain recombines TRBV13 with TRBJ1-2; D call uncertain. Trimming stripped 0 bases from V and 1 base from J, with 15 bases between. CDR3 size: 17 residues. The germline gives CDR1 PRHDT, CDR2 FYEKMQ (reference sequence). The CDR3 bases are TGTGCCAGCAGCTTAGGTCCGGGTCTCATCGGTAACTATGGCTACACCTTC. It translates to CASSLGPGLIGNYGYTF.

V gene TRBV6-5 combines with J gene TRBJ2-1; weak D call: TRBD2 (6 bases). Trimming took 10 bases from V and 2 from J, leaving 18 bases between them. Germline V lookup: CDR1 MNHEY, CDR2 SVGAGI. This CDR3 spans 15 amino acids. The CDR3 sequence is CATGRDSETYNEQFF. As DNA, the CDR3 is TGTGCCACCGGACGGGACTCCGAGACCTACAATGAGCAGTTCTTC.

This chain connects TRBV11-2 to TRBJ2-1; 8 bases are a match to TRBD2. The CDR3 is 17 residues long. Germline V CDR1 and CDR2: SGHAT, FQNNGV. With 5 bases clipped from V and 1 base from J, the junction kept 10 bases outside the gene matches. The DNA of the CDR3 is TGTGCCAGCAGCCCGTCGGGCGGGAGGCTTTCCTACAATGAGCAGTTCTTC. The encoded protein is CASSPSGGRLSYNEQFF. Full variable domain (missing parts from reference TRBV11-2 and TRBJ2-1): EAGVAQSPRYKIIEKRQSVAFWCNPISGHATLYWYQQILGQGPKLLIQFQNNGVVDDSQLPKDRFSAERLKGVDSTLKIQPAKLEDSAVYLCASSPSGGRLSYNEQFFGPGTRLTVL.

The gene calls are TRBV6-2 or TRBV6-3 and TRBJ2-7; D gene uncertain. In germline, CDR1 is MNHEY, CDR2 SVGEGT. The CDR3 extends over 12 amino acids. Trimming took 2 bases from V and 3 from J, leaving 5 bases between them. CDR3 in DNA: TGTGCCAGCAGTTACACTCACTACGAGCAGTACTTC. This encodes CASSYTHYEQYF.

The genes are TRBV3-1 (or the pseudogene TRBV3-2) and TRBJ2-3; 14 nucleotides agree with TRBD2. V shed 5 bases and J 10 bases; nucleotides not matched to a gene: 14. In germline, CDR1 is LGHDT, CDR2 YNNKEL (reference sequence). The CDR3 has 17 amino acids. CDR3 protein: CASSYKGGLAGVGPQYF. The CDR3, as DNA: TGTGCCAGCAGCTACAAGGGGGGACTAGCGGGAGTAGGGCCGCAGTATTTT.

The chain couples TRBV18 to TRBJ1-2, with no clear D. CDR1 and CDR2 from the germline V gene are KGHSH and LQKENI. V gave up 0 bases and J gave up 8 bases, with 7 bases separating them. The length of the CDR3 is 12 residues. CDR3: CASSPPSNGYTF. The CDR3 region has the DNA TGTGCCAGCTCACCACCGTCGAACGGCTACACCTTC.